The T cell receptor (beta chain) described here comes from a study of blood T cells in healthy people across ages. In its sample, this clonotype was seen many times. A J-beta primer mix and a sample-barcoded 5' primer were used in a second PCR of roughly 7 to 12 cycles. MiXCR, run by TCRdb on the 5' RACE reads, gives a single entry per CDR3 protein. Among hundreds of thousands of distinct CDR3 sequences, about 28% were seen once, and the ten largest hold about 18%. The sequenced sample consisted of blood. The clonotype was recovered from a woman at least 80 years old in good health.

CDR3 in amino acids: CASSLSASGPYNEQFF. The CDR3 region has the DNA TGTGCCAGCAGTTTATCGGCTAGCGGGCCATACAATGAGCAGTTCTTC. This chain joins TRBV28 and TRBJ2-1; 8 positions match TRBD2. CDR1 is MDHEN and CDR2 is SYDVKM in the germline V gene. Germline trimming cut 1 base from V and 4 bases from J; bases unmatched to any gene: 6. The CDR3 extends over 16 amino acids.